This T cell receptor beta chain was observed in a study of CD4 T cell repertoires in COVID-19. Study at large: Relabeled CFSE-low cells, IL-2-expanded for approximately 10 days, met spikes from other coronaviruses. Study conclusions and caveats: Several top expanded SARS-CoV-2-reactive clonotypes were shared by two or three memory subsets.

Remarks on this clone: Its target is unknown.

The ends lost 5 bases at V and 0 bases at J; junction bases unmatched: 16. The CDR3 runs to 18 residues. Germline V gene data show CDR1 as SGHRS and CDR2 as YFSETQ. Clones were read by immunoSEQ multiplex PCR, and TCRdb kept only the in-frame ones, dropping some. The sample comprises 60,000 to 90,000 clones, 80% to 90% of which are singletons, and about 0.61% rests with the top ten. Mild-to-severe COVID-19 survivors were the donors. These memory T cells were uncultured and sequenced directly after ex vivo isolation. The clonotype originates from a human donor who had COVID-19. Sequenced material: CD4+ T cells from peripheral blood, taken after recovery from COVID-19. The chain is built from TRBV5-1 and TRBJ1-1; 7 nucleotides agree with TRBD1. CDR3 loop: CASRRDSPIHFLNTEAFF. The DNA for the CDR3 is TGCGCCAGCAGACGGGACAGCCCCATTCACTTTTTGAACACTGAAGCTTTCTTT.